A selection of T cell receptor beta chains follows, all from one sample in a study of sequential checkpoint blockade in melanoma. The table came from immunoSEQ multiplex PCR; TCRdb's copy has only in-frame clones and leaves some out. The table records more than 2,500 clones, approximately 20% of them present only once. The sample consisted of tumor tissue (inferred from file names), taken from a patient given nivolumab and ipilimumab in sequence. These receptors all stem from a human donor with melanoma. The CDR3 runs from the conserved cysteine through the conserved F or W. The order of the fields is V gene, CDR3 protein.

TRBV11-3,CASSLGYGSYNEQFF
TRBV6-8,CASSSDSGANVLTF
TRBV29-1,CSGSGQGAGTGELFF
TRBV6-8,CASSDLLDGNEQFF
TRBV6-8,CASNDRSYEQYF
TRBV28,CASSFPDRYQPQHF
TRBV27,CASSLSGDRRIEQYF
TRBV11-3,CASSLGPQGAAQPQHF
TRBV6-8,CASSYGPRYNSPLHF
TRBV11-3,CASSKRGEAYEQYF
TRBV18,CASSPTGGTDTQYF
TRBV23-1,CASSLDGAYEQFF
TRBV6-8,CASSYSGQPTDTQYF
TRBV19,CATGEQGPSGNTIYF
TRBV18,CASSPPSGRNLYEQYF
TRBV2,CASSVQGKTQYF
TRBV6-8,CASSYSGGRETQYF
TRBV11-3,CASSHGQGQGSSPQHF
TRBV11-3,CASSSSGGTDTQYF
TRBV5-1,CASSPIGPVFEQYF
TRBV6-8,CASSKSSGELFF
TRBV6-8,CASRNSGNTIYF
TRBV6-8,CASSYGTEYNSPLHF
TRBV6-8,CASSQDAGTGALNSPLHF
TRBV6-8,CASSYSQGAAFF
TRBV11-3,CASSFQRLAGGSEQYF
TRBV19,CASRNFNRGTNEKLFF
TRBV12-5,CASKRSSGNTIYF
TRBV6-8,CASSTASYEQYF
TRBV19,CASSLNRALNTGELFF
TRBV28,CASRPTGGLETQYF
TRBV19,CASSPDRLNYGYTF
TRBV12-5,CASGIRGYNEQFF
TRBV6-8,CAIRGDSPNSPLHF
TRBV6-8,CAIGGVSNQPQHF